This TCR beta chain was documented in a study of T cell responses to AZD1222 COVID-19 vaccine (dated by TCRdb to about 2021). General notes on the study: AZD1222 recipients given second doses at about 4 weeks or at about 12 weeks were pooled, since spike-specific TCR depth and breadth were not found to differ between the two schedules. A total of under 250 trial participants underwent TCR sequencing, of whom about 200 had received two doses of AZD1222 and about 25 had received two doses of the MenACWY control vaccine. Enrollment into the trials was organized by age into subgroups of 18-55, 56-69 and 70-plus years, and those subgroups contained roughly 150, 30 and 60 TCR-sequenced participants, respectively. Broad study findings and their caveats: In the small 56-69-year group, the increase in depth fell short of significance, most likely because of low power. A significant rise in spike-specific TCR breadth and depth was observed after two AZD1222 doses relative to day 0 and relative to MenACWY recipients. Because no day 14 peak-response samples were available, repertoires were characterized only after the peak T cell response. Reportedly, almost half of the unique spike-specific TCRs recognized epitopes lying outside the regions that are mutated in the B.1.351 and B.1.1.7 variants. Participants were mostly white British and included more females than males, and it was suggested by the authors that clonal diversity may have been underestimated. The vaccine-associated CD4 TCRs covered the entire spike protein, and the dominant responses fell in regions 160-218 and 743-854. Only five or six AZD1222 recipients were SARS-CoV-2 seropositive at baseline, limiting conclusions about previously exposed vaccinees.

The CDR3 regions of human TCRbeta chains were subjected to immunosequencing. The study's processing was this. TCRs in the repertoires were matched against a reference library of SARS-CoV-2-specific TCRs that had been generated with the MIRA antigen-specificity platform. Breadth was defined as the fraction of unique TCRs that were SARS-CoV-2-associated, and depth was defined as the fraction of total T cells that were SARS-CoV-2-associated. Using the MIRA data, each spike-specific TCR was mapped to the spike region that the TCR reacts to and placed in a CD4 or CD8 class. Log10-transformed breadth and depth values were compared by one-way ANOVA with Sidak's multiple comparisons tests. Sourced from immuneACCESS, this table was stored by TCRdb with only in-frame sequences that have V and J called. A share of the clones is absent; for the studies checked, an unresolved V gene accounts for under half, and the remainder has no known explanation. V and J calls and clone size come straight from that table; D and trimming were deduced from the DNA. Recorded for this sample are some 120,000 clones; 80% to 95% of them occurred a single time. Of the sample, over 0.95% falls within the top ten clones.

V drops 1 base and J drops 9 bases, leaving 16 bases in between. Including cysteine and phenylalanine, the CDR3 has 13 amino acids. Kept here is only the CDR3 DNA, which spans 39 bases and is read in frame from base 1. The germline V gene gives CDR1 as SQVTM and CDR2 as ANQGSEA. The time point label of this sample denotes: baseline before first vaccination. Vaccinee samples came from UK trials COV001 and COV002, including a single-blind randomized controlled phase 2/3 trial of AZD1222 (ChAdOx1 nCoV-19) in healthy adults. For TCRbeta chain sequencing, PBMC samples from trial participants were taken at day 0 and at day 28 after the second dose. Comments on this clone: The target of this receptor is not known. No clone much larger than this one lies a single base away; base qualities are absent.

The sequencing here drew on peripheral blood, taken on day 0 of AZD1222 vaccination. In this chain, TRBV29-1 is recombined with TRBJ2-7, with no D gene named confidently. The sequence derives from an adult in good health. The DNA is as follows: TGCAGCGTTGAAGGCCTACACGGTTCCGCGCAGTACTTC. Its translation is CSVEGLHGSAQYF.